Below are 2 T cell receptor beta chains sequenced from a single sample in a study of blood T cells in healthy people across ages. It was with a sample-barcoded 5' primer and a J-beta primer mix that a second PCR of about 6 to 12 cycles was run. TCRdb redid the calling of the 5' RACE reads with MiXCR, one entry per CDR3 protein. The table records about 580,000 distinct CDR3 sequences, about 45% of them present only once. The sample was blood. The receptors were sampled from an elderly man in good health.

The rearrangement links TRBV20-1 to TRBJ2-7; 8 bases line up with TRBD2. This CDR3 has 14 residues. V trimming: 6 bases; J trimming: 2 bases; junction bases outside the gene matches: 9. CDR1 and CDR2 (germline): DFQATT, SNEGSKA (reference sequence). Here the CDR3 reads CSATGTRVPYEQYF. CDR3 coding DNA: TGCAGTGCCACCGGGACTAGGGTTCCCTACGAGCAGTACTTC.

This clonotype was seen repeatedly, ten times or more. The chain links TRBV4-1 to TRBJ2-1; D is perhaps TRBD1 or TRBD2 (5 bases each). The CDR3 runs 14 residues. The germline V gene has CDR1 MGHRA and CDR2 YSYEKL. Trimming cost V 0 bases and J 7 bases, with 10 bases left between them. CDR3 nucleotides: TGCGCCAGCAGCCAAGAGGGGGTGAGGAATGAGCAGTTCTTC. Translated: CASSQEGVRNEQFF.